These T cell receptor beta chains were read from a single sample in a study of blood T cell repertoires in COVID-19. Using immunoSEQ multiplex PCR, the repertoire was profiled, and TCRdb retains in-frame clones only, with some absent. In the table there are some 220,000 clones, about 80% of which are singletons. Sequencing input: PBMCs or T cells enriched from blood (not recorded which). The source of these receptors is a middle-aged woman with acute COVID-19. CDR3s include the opening cysteine and the closing phenylalanine or tryptophan. Fields, in order: V gene, J gene, D gene, clone size, CDR3 protein, CDR3 DNA. The D gene is left open where the match is weak. Clone size appears in some rows only: once, few, many, or a class for an expanded clone.

v_gene: TRBV7-2
j_gene: TRBJ2-5
d_gene: -
abundance: -
CDR3aa: CASSDNWDSQETQYF
CDR3nt: TGTGCCAGCAGCGATAATTGGGACTCCCAAGAGACCCAGTACTTC

v_gene: TRBV11-2
j_gene: TRBJ2-5
d_gene: TRBD2
abundance: -
CDR3aa: CASSSGLAGVEETQYF
CDR3nt: TGTGCCAGCAGCAGTGGACTAGCGGGAGTAGAGGAGACCCAGTACTTC

v_gene: TRBV11-2
j_gene: TRBJ1-6
d_gene: -
abundance: once
CDR3aa: CASSGQNSYNSPLHF
CDR3nt: TGTGCCAGCAGTGGACAGAACTCCTATAATTCACCCCTCCACTTT

v_gene: TRBV5-6
j_gene: TRBJ1-1
d_gene: TRBD1
abundance: -
CDR3aa: CASSLQGARGRGTEAFF
CDR3nt: TGTGCCAGCAGCTTACAGGGGGCGCGTGGACGGGGCACTGAAGCTTTCTTT

v_gene: TRBV28
j_gene: TRBJ2-5
d_gene: TRBD1
abundance: -
CDR3aa: CASSSPTGGVETQYF
CDR3nt: TGTGCCAGCAGTTCCCCGACAGGGGGCGTGGAGACCCAGTACTTC

v_gene: TRBV12-3/TRBV12-4
j_gene: TRBJ1-3
d_gene: -
abundance: -
CDR3aa: CASEREAGNTIYF
CDR3nt: TGTGCCAGCGAGAGGGAGGCTGGAAACACCATATATTTT

v_gene: TRBV15
j_gene: TRBJ1-5
d_gene: -
abundance: -
CDR3aa: CATSPPGFQPQHF
CDR3nt: TGTGCCACCAGTCCCCCAGGGTTCCAGCCCCAGCATTTT

v_gene: TRBV24-1
j_gene: TRBJ1-2
d_gene: -
abundance: -
CDR3aa: CATSDPGSYGYTF
CDR3nt: TGTGCCACCAGTGATCCGGGGAGCTATGGCTACACCTTC

v_gene: TRBV7-9
j_gene: TRBJ2-4
d_gene: -
abundance: -
CDR3aa: CASSPVGSGKNIQYF
CDR3nt: TGTGCCAGCAGCCCGGTCGGTTCGGGTAAAAACATTCAGTACTTC

v_gene: TRBV5-6
j_gene: TRBJ2-7
d_gene: -
abundance: -
CDR3aa: CASSLGGYEQYF
CDR3nt: TGTGCCAGCAGCTTGGGAGGTTACGAGCAGTACTTC

v_gene: TRBV28
j_gene: TRBJ1-2
d_gene: TRBD1
abundance: few
CDR3aa: CASSEGGTGGGYTF
CDR3nt: TGTGCCAGCAGTGAAGGAGGGACAGGTGGGGGCTACACCTTC

v_gene: TRBV10-3
j_gene: TRBJ2-3
d_gene: TRBD2
abundance: -
CDR3aa: CAIRGGGTRVVTQYF
CDR3nt: TGTGCCATCCGTGGGGGGGGGACTAGGGTCGTTACGCAGTATTTT

v_gene: TRBV28
j_gene: TRBJ1-5
d_gene: -
abundance: -
CDR3aa: CASGQFSNQPQHF
CDR3nt: TGTGCCAGCGGACAGTTTAGCAATCAGCCCCAGCATTTT

v_gene: TRBV7-9
j_gene: TRBJ1-1
d_gene: -
abundance: -
CDR3aa: CASSRGAFF
CDR3nt: TGTGCCAGCAGCCGGGGAGCTTTCTTT

v_gene: TRBV19
j_gene: TRBJ1-6
d_gene: -
abundance: -
CDR3aa: CASQGTYNSPLHF
CDR3nt: TGTGCCAGTCAGGGGACCTATAATTCACCCCTCCACTTT

v_gene: TRBV27
j_gene: TRBJ1-2
d_gene: TRBD1
abundance: -
CDR3aa: CASRNLGGADYGYTF
CDR3nt: TGTGCCAGCAGGAACTTAGGGGGCGCTGACTATGGCTACACCTTC

v_gene: TRBV14
j_gene: TRBJ2-7
d_gene: -
abundance: -
CDR3aa: CASSQDAQTYEQYF
CDR3nt: TGTGCCAGCAGCCAAGATGCACAGACCTACGAGCAGTACTTC

v_gene: TRBV28
j_gene: TRBJ2-2
d_gene: TRBD1
abundance: -
CDR3aa: CASAFPGTGMNTGELFF
CDR3nt: TGTGCCAGCGCGTTCCCCGGGACAGGAATGAACACCGGGGAGCTGTTTTTT

v_gene: TRBV9
j_gene: TRBJ2-3
d_gene: TRBD2
abundance: -
CDR3aa: CASSEDSGGATDTQYF
CDR3nt: TGTGCCAGCAGCGAGGATAGCGGGGGGGCTACAGATACGCAGTATTTT

v_gene: TRBV27
j_gene: TRBJ1-4
d_gene: -
abundance: -
CDR3aa: CASRGSQLGEKLFF
CDR3nt: TGTGCCAGCAGGGGGAGTCAGCTAGGAGAAAAACTGTTTTTT

v_gene: TRBV28
j_gene: TRBJ2-5
d_gene: TRBD1
abundance: -
CDR3aa: CASSSLGTAQETQYF
CDR3nt: TGTGCCAGCAGTTCATTAGGGACAGCCCAAGAGACCCAGTACTTC

v_gene: TRBV15
j_gene: TRBJ2-3
d_gene: -
abundance: once
CDR3aa: CATSRGGASTDTQYF
CDR3nt: TGTGCCACCAGCAGGGGTGGGGCCAGCACAGATACGCAGTATTTT

v_gene: TRBV28
j_gene: TRBJ1-2
d_gene: -
abundance: -
CDR3aa: CASSFNGGYTF
CDR3nt: TGTGCCAGCAGTTTTAACGGGGGCTACACCTTC

v_gene: TRBV30
j_gene: TRBJ1-5
d_gene: -
abundance: -
CDR3aa: CAWNTGNNQPQHF
CDR3nt: TGTGCCTGGAATACGGGGAACAATCAGCCCCAGCATTTT

v_gene: TRBV9
j_gene: TRBJ2-1
d_gene: -
abundance: -
CDR3aa: CASSVVEGGSGNEQFF
CDR3nt: TGTGCCAGCAGCGTAGTGGAGGGAGGCTCCGGTAATGAGCAGTTCTTC

v_gene: TRBV7-3
j_gene: TRBJ2-7
d_gene: TRBD2
abundance: -
CDR3aa: CASSTFIAGGPHPSYEQYF
CDR3nt: TGTGCCAGCAGTACTTTTATAGCGGGAGGGCCTCACCCGTCCTACGAGCAGTACTTC

v_gene: TRBV9
j_gene: TRBJ2-7
d_gene: TRBD2
abundance: -
CDR3aa: CASNQGTSDYEQYF
CDR3nt: TGTGCCAGCAACCAGGGGACTAGCGACTACGAGCAGTACTTC

v_gene: TRBV5-1
j_gene: TRBJ1-2
d_gene: TRBD1
abundance: -
CDR3aa: CASSPGQGAHLGYGYTF
CDR3nt: TGCGCCAGCAGTCCCGGGCAGGGGGCTCACCTGGGCTATGGCTACACCTTC

v_gene: TRBV7-8
j_gene: TRBJ2-1
d_gene: -
abundance: once
CDR3aa: CASSFSGNEQFF
CDR3nt: TGTGCCAGCAGCTTCTCAGGAAATGAGCAGTTCTTC

v_gene: TRBV2
j_gene: TRBJ2-7
d_gene: TRBD1
abundance: -
CDR3aa: CASSVRAGGENEQYF
CDR3nt: TGTGCCAGCAGTGTGAGGGCAGGGGGTGAGAACGAGCAGTACTTC

v_gene: TRBV27
j_gene: TRBJ1-1
d_gene: -
abundance: -
CDR3aa: CASSLWVGDTEAFF
CDR3nt: TGTGCCAGCAGTTTATGGGTAGGGGACACTGAAGCTTTCTTT

v_gene: TRBV28
j_gene: TRBJ2-7
d_gene: TRBD1
abundance: -
CDR3aa: CASRRTGSYEQYF
CDR3nt: TGTGCCAGCAGACGGACAGGGTCCTACGAGCAGTACTTC

v_gene: TRBV2
j_gene: TRBJ1-1
d_gene: TRBD1
abundance: -
CDR3aa: CARRTGFGEAFF
CDR3nt: TGTGCCAGGCGGACAGGGTTTGGTGAAGCTTTCTTT

v_gene: TRBV7-3
j_gene: TRBJ2-3
d_gene: TRBD2
abundance: -
CDR3aa: CASSPTGGRGTDTQYF
CDR3nt: TGTGCCAGCAGCCCAACGGGGGGGCGGGGCACAGATACGCAGTATTTT

v_gene: TRBV4-3
j_gene: TRBJ2-1
d_gene: -
abundance: -
CDR3aa: CASSQNPTANEQFF
CDR3nt: TGCGCCAGCAGCCAAAACCCGACAGCCAATGAGCAGTTCTTC

v_gene: TRBV7-9
j_gene: TRBJ2-5
d_gene: TRBD1
abundance: -
CDR3aa: CASGRDSQETQYF
CDR3nt: TGTGCCAGCGGCCGGGACAGCCAAGAGACCCAGTACTTC

v_gene: TRBV7-8
j_gene: TRBJ2-7
d_gene: TRBD1
abundance: -
CDR3aa: CASTPGQGAYEQYF
CDR3nt: TGTGCCAGCACCCCGGGACAGGGGGCTTACGAGCAGTACTTC